This T cell receptor beta chain was observed in a study of radiotherapy plus CTLA-4 blockade in lung cancer. Study-wide results and limits: Reports state that early shifts in blood T cell clones, with interferon-beta, best predicted response.

By its share, this clone is medium-sized (0.01 to 0.1%). Antigen specificity is unknown. Data came from immunoSEQ multiplex PCR; TCRdb stores just in-frame clones and leaves some out. The data contain 50,000 to 65,000 clones, 77% of them singletons. The CDR3 spans 14 residues. Looked up from germline, CDR1 is MDHEN and CDR2 is SYDVKM. The trim removed 5 bases at V and 3 bases at J, leaving 4 bases unmatched. The TCR originated in a human donor with non-small cell lung cancer who had a partial response to radiotherapy plus ipilimumab. The chain employs TRBV28 and TRBJ1-1, with TRBD1 identical over 9 bases. The sequencing here drew on peripheral blood, taken from a patient treated with radiotherapy plus ipilimumab. The CDR3 DNA reads TGTGCCAGCAGTGTACAGGGGGCCCACACTGAAGCTTTCTTT. Translating it yields CASSVQGAHTEAFF.